These T cell receptor beta chains were read from a single sample in a study of early T cells in non-severe SARS-CoV-2 infection. A single record per CDR3 protein comes from TCRdb applying MiXCR to the 5' RACE reads. Among 75,000 to 100,000 distinct CDR3 sequences, about 15% were seen once, and the ten largest hold roughly 1.3%. The sequenced sample consisted of whole blood. The receptors were sampled from an adult who was a healthcare worker with PCR-confirmed SARS-CoV-2 infection or an uninfected control (not recorded which). CDR3s include the opening cysteine and the closing phenylalanine or tryptophan. Fields, in order: clone size, D gene, V gene, J gene, CDR3 protein, CDR3 DNA. D genes are given only for firm matches. Clone size is not always given. Where it is, it says once, few, many or a class for expanded clones.

clone_size: few; d_call: -; v_call: TRBV6-2/TRBV6-3; j_call: TRBJ1-1; cdr3_aa: CASSQTPNTEAFF; cdr3_nt: TGTGCCAGCAGCCAGACACCGAACACTGAAGCTTTCTTT
clone_size: -; d_call: TRBD2; v_call: TRBV11-2; j_call: TRBJ2-1; cdr3_aa: CASSFGTRRGDNEQFF; cdr3_nt: TGTGCCAGCAGCTTCGGGACTAGACGGGGGGACAATGAGCAGTTCTTC
clone_size: few; d_call: -; v_call: TRBV10-2; j_call: TRBJ1-3; cdr3_aa: CASSEGRFVSGNTIYF; cdr3_nt: TGCGCCAGCAGTGAGGGACGGTTCGTCTCTGGAAACACCATATATTTT
clone_size: few; d_call: -; v_call: TRBV7-2; j_call: TRBJ2-7; cdr3_aa: CASSSFGGNFDEQYF; cdr3_nt: TGTGCCAGCAGCAGTTTTGGGGGTAATTTTGACGAGCAGTACTTC
clone_size: few; d_call: TRBD2; v_call: TRBV7-9; j_call: TRBJ2-5; cdr3_aa: CASSLGLALQETQYF; cdr3_nt: TGTGCCAGCAGCTTAGGACTAGCGTTACAAGAGACCCAGTACTTC
clone_size: few; d_call: -; v_call: TRBV18; j_call: TRBJ2-5; cdr3_aa: CASSPPVSLETQYF; cdr3_nt: TGTGCCAGCTCACCACCGGTCAGTCTAGAGACCCAGTACTTC
clone_size: many; d_call: TRBD2; v_call: TRBV9; j_call: TRBJ2-1; cdr3_aa: CASSVQGTSRGDEQFF; cdr3_nt: TGTGCCAGCAGCGTACAAGGGACTAGCCGGGGAGATGAGCAGTTCTTC
clone_size: few; d_call: -; v_call: TRBV10-3; j_call: TRBJ2-7; cdr3_aa: CAISGNTRYEQYF; cdr3_nt: TGTGCCATCAGTGGTAACACTCGCTACGAGCAGTACTTC
clone_size: -; d_call: -; v_call: TRBV11-3; j_call: TRBJ1-3; cdr3_aa: CASTQGVSGNTIYF; cdr3_nt: TGTGCCAGCACCCAAGGTGTCTCTGGAAACACCATATATTTT
clone_size: few; d_call: -; v_call: TRBV7-6; j_call: TRBJ1-1; cdr3_aa: CASRLQSNTEAFF; cdr3_nt: TGTGCCAGCAGACTTCAGTCGAACACTGAAGCTTTCTTT
clone_size: once; d_call: -; v_call: TRBV3-1; j_call: TRBJ2-5; cdr3_aa: CASVRGGSFETQYF; cdr3_nt: TGTGCCAGCGTCAGAGGGGGGTCTTTTGAGACCCAGTACTTC
clone_size: -; d_call: TRBD1; v_call: TRBV5-4; j_call: TRBJ1-2; cdr3_aa: CASSFRQGTYGYTF; cdr3_nt: TGTGCCAGCAGCTTTCGACAGGGGACCTATGGCTACACCTTC
clone_size: few; d_call: -; v_call: TRBV15; j_call: TRBJ2-3; cdr3_aa: CATSRDRGSTDTQYF; cdr3_nt: TGTGCCACCAGCAGAGATCGCGGGAGCACAGATACGCAGTATTTT
clone_size: few; d_call: -; v_call: TRBV6-4; j_call: TRBJ1-1; cdr3_aa: CASREEGRQNTEAFF; cdr3_nt: TGTGCCAGCAGGGAAGAGGGGAGACAGAACACTGAAGCTTTCTTT
clone_size: few; d_call: -; v_call: TRBV2; j_call: TRBJ1-2; cdr3_aa: CASSVSYGYTF; cdr3_nt: TGTGCCAGCAGTGTGAGCTATGGCTACACCTTC
clone_size: -; d_call: -; v_call: TRBV11-2; j_call: TRBJ2-1; cdr3_aa: CASRAPGRRLNEQFF; cdr3_nt: TGTGCCAGCAGAGCCCCGGGACGAAGGTTGAATGAGCAGTTCTTC
clone_size: -; d_call: -; v_call: TRBV30; j_call: TRBJ1-4; cdr3_aa: CASQVGNEKLFF; cdr3_nt: TGTGCCTCACAGGTCGGCAATGAAAAACTGTTTTTT
clone_size: -; d_call: -; v_call: TRBV20-1; j_call: TRBJ2-2; cdr3_aa: CSAEAGLTNTGELFF; cdr3_nt: TGCAGTGCTGAGGCCGGGCTTACGAACACCGGGGAGCTGTTTTTT
clone_size: few; d_call: -; v_call: TRBV28; j_call: TRBJ2-1; cdr3_aa: CASSLWTRRSRVSSYNEQFF; cdr3_nt: TGTGCCAGCAGTTTATGGACTCGACGGTCGAGGGTCAGCTCCTACAATGAGCAGTTCTTC
clone_size: once; d_call: -; v_call: TRBV3-2; j_call: TRBJ2-4; cdr3_aa: CASMGQGIANIQYF; cdr3_nt: TGTGCCAGCATGGGGCAGGGGATCGCAAACATTCAGTACTTC
clone_size: -; d_call: TRBD2; v_call: TRBV11-2; j_call: TRBJ2-7; cdr3_aa: CASSPGLAGEQYF; cdr3_nt: TGTGCCAGCAGCCCGGGACTAGCGGGGGAGCAGTACTTC
clone_size: -; d_call: -; v_call: TRBV29-1; j_call: TRBJ2-4; cdr3_aa: CSVPDGANIQYF; cdr3_nt: TGCAGCGTCCCGGACGGTGCAAACATTCAGTACTTC
clone_size: -; d_call: -; v_call: TRBV20-1; j_call: TRBJ2-5; cdr3_aa: CSARIEVQETQYF; cdr3_nt: TGCAGTGCTAGGATAGAAGTACAAGAGACCCAGTACTTC
clone_size: few; d_call: TRBD1; v_call: TRBV20-1; j_call: TRBJ2-2; cdr3_aa: CSARGRGQGQTGELFF; cdr3_nt: TGCAGTGCTAGAGGTCGGGGACAGGGACAGACCGGGGAGCTGTTTTTT
clone_size: -; d_call: TRBD1; v_call: TRBV5-5; j_call: TRBJ2-1; cdr3_aa: CASARAGTEYNEQFF; cdr3_nt: TGTGCCAGCGCCCGTGCCGGGACAGAATACAATGAGCAGTTCTTC
clone_size: -; d_call: -; v_call: TRBV9; j_call: TRBJ1-1; cdr3_aa: CASSERGGTEAFF; cdr3_nt: TGTGCCAGCAGCGAAAGGGGAGGGACTGAAGCTTTCTTT
clone_size: few; d_call: -; v_call: TRBV6-6; j_call: TRBJ2-7; cdr3_aa: CASAIAPSYEQYF; cdr3_nt: TGTGCCAGCGCCATCGCACCCTCCTACGAGCAGTACTTC
clone_size: -; d_call: TRBD2; v_call: TRBV20-1; j_call: TRBJ2-4; cdr3_aa: CSAGRRGGNIQYF; cdr3_nt: TGCAGTGCGGGGAGGCGGGGGGGAAACATTCAGTACTTC
clone_size: -; d_call: TRBD2; v_call: TRBV20-1; j_call: TRBJ2-2; cdr3_aa: CSARDLAGAANTGELFF; cdr3_nt: TGCAGTGCTAGAGATCTAGCGGGGGCCGCGAACACCGGGGAGCTGTTTTTT
clone_size: -; d_call: -; v_call: TRBV20-1; j_call: TRBJ1-5; cdr3_aa: CSARERGNQPQHF; cdr3_nt: TGCAGTGCTAGGGAGCGGGGAAATCAGCCCCAGCATTTT
clone_size: -; d_call: -; v_call: TRBV29-1; j_call: TRBJ2-5; cdr3_aa: CSVKQPNQETQYF; cdr3_nt: TGCAGCGTTAAACAGCCTAACCAAGAGACCCAGTACTTC
clone_size: -; d_call: -; v_call: TRBV30; j_call: TRBJ1-4; cdr3_aa: CAWALRATNEKLFF; cdr3_nt: TGTGCCTGGGCCCTACGTGCAACTAATGAAAAACTGTTTTTT
clone_size: few; d_call: -; v_call: TRBV7-9; j_call: TRBJ1-1; cdr3_aa: CAGHDTMNTEAFF; cdr3_nt: TGTGCCGGTCATGACACTATGAACACTGAAGCTTTCTTT
clone_size: -; d_call: -; v_call: TRBV12-3/TRBV12-4; j_call: TRBJ1-2; cdr3_aa: CASSLGGGGGRDGYTF; cdr3_nt: TGTGCCAGCAGTTTAGGAGGAGGGGGAGGAAGAGATGGCTACACCTTC
clone_size: -; d_call: -; v_call: TRBV9; j_call: TRBJ2-1; cdr3_aa: CASSGGGISSYNEQFF; cdr3_nt: TGTGCCAGCAGTGGTGGCGGGATAAGCTCCTACAATGAGCAGTTCTTC
clone_size: many; d_call: TRBD2; v_call: TRBV14; j_call: TRBJ2-1; cdr3_aa: CASSQVVGLAGINEQFF; cdr3_nt: TGTGCCAGCAGCCAAGTTGTCGGACTAGCGGGAATCAATGAGCAGTTCTTC
clone_size: few; d_call: -; v_call: TRBV20-1; j_call: TRBJ1-2; cdr3_aa: CSARELGPSGYTF; cdr3_nt: TGCAGTGCTAGAGAATTGGGGCCATCCGGCTACACCTTC
clone_size: few; d_call: -; v_call: TRBV5-6; j_call: TRBJ2-3; cdr3_aa: CASILTGAENTQYF; cdr3_nt: TGTGCCAGCATCCTGACCGGGGCCGAAAATACGCAGTATTTT
clone_size: -; d_call: -; v_call: TRBV20-1; j_call: TRBJ1-1; cdr3_aa: CSARASPTEAFF; cdr3_nt: TGCAGTGCTAGGGCCAGCCCAACCGAAGCTTTCTTT
clone_size: -; d_call: -; v_call: TRBV4-3; j_call: TRBJ2-3; cdr3_aa: CASSQDSVGDTQYF; cdr3_nt: TGCGCCAGCAGCCAAGATTCCGTCGGAGATACGCAGTATTTT
clone_size: few; d_call: TRBD2; v_call: TRBV10-3; j_call: TRBJ2-1; cdr3_aa: CAIRSQAGIDEQFF; cdr3_nt: TGTGCCATCAGATCTCAAGCGGGGATAGATGAGCAGTTCTTC
clone_size: many; d_call: -; v_call: TRBV6-2/TRBV6-3; j_call: TRBJ1-5; cdr3_aa: CASSRSSGSNQPQHF; cdr3_nt: TGTGCCAGCAGTCGATCTTCGGGAAGCAATCAGCCCCAGCATTTT
clone_size: many; d_call: TRBD2; v_call: TRBV4-2; j_call: TRBJ2-2; cdr3_aa: CASSQAHGRELNTGELFF; cdr3_nt: TGTGCCAGCAGCCAGGCCCACGGGCGGGAGCTCAACACCGGGGAGCTGTTTTTT
clone_size: many; d_call: -; v_call: TRBV24-1; j_call: TRBJ1-2; cdr3_aa: CATSDPDRIYGYTF; cdr3_nt: TGTGCCACCAGTGACCCTGACAGAATCTATGGCTACACCTTC